Shown below are 23 T cell receptor beta chains from a single sample sequenced in a study of cytomegalovirus exposure and HLA in healthy donors. 60 Vbeta and 13 Jbeta primers were used in PCR. The method was immunoSEQ multiplex PCR; TCRdb's version includes in-frame clones alone and lacks a portion of them. The sample holds 200,000 to 250,000 clones, 75% to 80% seen once. Sample: PBMCs. These receptors were obtained from a man younger than 35 in good health and CMV-seronegative.

The chain is built from TRBV11-2 and TRBJ2-7, with D unclear. Germline values: CDR1 SGHAT, CDR2 FQNNGV. V gave up 4 bases and J gave up 3 bases, with 13 bases separating them. The CDR3 is 14 residues long. CDR3 coding DNA: TGTGCCAGCAGCTCCCGCGGTAACTACTACGAGCAGTACTTC. Encoded protein: CASSSRGNYYEQYF. The full variable domain, its missing parts supplied by reference TRBV11-2 and TRBJ2-7, is EAGVAQSPRYKIIEKRQSVAFWCNPISGHATLYWYQQILGQGPKLLIQFQNNGVVDDSQLPKDRFSAERLKGVDSTLKIQPAKLEDSAVYLCASSSRGNYYEQYFGPGTRLTVT.

This chain links TRBV1 with TRBJ2-1; the D segment call TRBD1 is taken from the table without a DNA check. TRBV1 has pseudogene status. The CDR3 totals 13 residues. The DNA for the CDR3 is TGCACCAGCAGCCAAGGGGCCCTCTTTGATCAGTTCTTC. Its protein is CTSSQGALFDQFF.

The gene calls are TRBV7-3 and TRBJ2-3; weak D call: TRBD1 (6 bases). This CDR3 spans 13 amino acids. The V gene lost 5 bases and the J gene lost 8 bases, with 14 bases spanning the gap. Germline CDR1 is SGHTA and CDR2 is FQGTGA. The DNA for the CDR3 is TGTGCCAGCAGCCGGCAGGGGTCGGGTACGCAGTATTTT. The encoded protein is CASSRQGSGTQYF.

V usage is TRBV29-1 and J usage is TRBJ2-7, with D tentatively TRBD2 (6 bases). The V gene lost 1 base and the J gene lost 4 bases, with 17 bases spanning the gap. The CDR3 has 15 amino acids. Germline V CDR1 and CDR2: SQVTM, ANQGSEA. The CDR3 protein is CSVEGQGGPEYEQYF. The CDR3 DNA is TGCAGCGTTGAAGGTCAGGGAGGACCAGAGTACGAGCAGTACTTC.

V and J are TRBV7-8 and TRBJ2-5; TRBD2 might be the D (5 bases). The CDR3 has 14 amino acids. Germline values: CDR1 SGHVS, CDR2 FQNEAQ. V lost 5 bases and J 0 bases, leaving 10 bases between the germline ends. CDR3 in DNA: TGTGCCAGCAGCCGGGGAGAGTACCAAGAGACCCAGTACTTC. Protein sequence: CASSRGEYQETQYF.

This chain joins TRBV20-1 and TRBJ2-7; D gene uncertain. Germline CDR1 reads DFQATT; CDR2 reads SNEGSKA (reference sequence). This CDR3 is 10 amino acids long. Between the trimmed V and J ends, which lost 6 bases and 1 base, there was a span of 4 bases. CDR3 loop: CSAGSYEQYF. Written as DNA, the CDR3 is TGCAGTGCCGGGTCCTACGAGCAGTACTTC.

The rearrangement uses TRBV6-5 and TRBJ1-1, with TRBD1 matching 8 bases. V shed 4 bases, J shed 4 bases, and the junction held 5 bases outside the gene matches. The CDR3 spans 14 residues. Germline CDR1 is MNHEY and CDR2 is SVGAGI. The CDR3 nucleotides read TGTGCCAGCAGTTTCGGACAGGGTGGCACTGAAGCTTTCTTT. This encodes CASSFGQGGTEAFF.

V and J are TRBV18 and TRBJ1-4, with D hard to call. The CDR3 consists of 12 residues. V dropped 6 bases and J dropped 11 bases, with 13 bases sitting between them. In germline, CDR1 is KGHSH, CDR2 LQKENI. CDR3 coding DNA: TGTGCCAGCTCCCTCCCGGAGGAGAAACTGTTTTTT. Translation: CASSLPEEKLFF.

This rearrangement joins TRBV10-3 to TRBJ2-1, with a tentative D call TRBD2 (6 bases). There are 16 residues in the CDR3. CDR1 ENHRY and CDR2 SYGVKD come from the germline V gene. V shed 0 bases and J shed 3 bases, with 12 bases lying between them. The CDR3 sequence is CAISESGGLHYNEQFF. The CDR3 coding sequence is TGTGCCATCAGTGAGTCGGGGGGTTTACACTACAATGAGCAGTTCTTC.

The genes are TRBV5-1 and TRBJ1-6; the match to TRBD1 covers 8 bases. This CDR3 has 14 amino acids. Germline lookup yields CDR1 SGHRS and CDR2 YFSETQ. After removal of 3 bases from V and 14 bases from J, the junction contained 10 bases not matched to a gene. Here the CDR3 DNA reads TGCGCCAGCAGCTCACAGGGGGGATCGAGAACCCTCCACTTT. This sequence encodes CASSSQGGSRTLHF.

The chain combines TRBV30 with TRBJ2-5; no definite D call. The germline gives CDR1 GTSNPN, CDR2 SVGIG (reference sequence). This CDR3 is 15 amino acids long. Trimming pared 0 bases from V and 5 bases from J, leaving 16 bases between. This chain's CDR3 is CAWSVLGFPWETQYF. The CDR3 DNA reads TGTGCCTGGAGTGTACTCGGGTTCCCATGGGAGACCCAGTACTTC.

This clone was picked up a small number of times. The chain has TRBV4-1 and TRBJ2-7, with D unclear. The V and J ends lost 1 base and 6 bases respectively, with 22 bases between them. The germline gives CDR1 MGHRA, CDR2 YSYEKL. CDR3 size: 17 residues. CDR3 nucleotides: TGCGCCAGCAGCCAAGTTGATATGGGTTTCTCCCGAGGCGAGCAGTACTTC. It codes for CASSQVDMGFSRGEQYF.

The V gene is TRBV9, the J gene TRBJ1-1, with TRBD1 identical over 9 bases. V trimming: 4 bases; J trimming: 1 base; junction bases outside the gene matches: 8. The CDR3 has 16 amino acids. CDR1 and CDR2 from the germline V gene are SGDLS and YYNGEE. Written as DNA, the CDR3 is TGTGCCAGCAGCACCCGGGACAGGGTAACGAACACTGAAGCTTTCTTT. It codes for CASSTRDRVTNTEAFF.

The chain has TRBV19 and TRBJ1-1; perhaps TRBD1 as D (5 bases). CDR1 is LNHDA and CDR2 is SQIVND in the germline V gene (reference sequence). The CDR3 spans 15 residues. V gave up 5 bases and J gave up 5 bases, with 18 bases separating them. CDR3 sequence (DNA): TGTGCCAGTAGTGCGGAAATCAGGGTAGGGACTGAAGCTTTCTTT. Protein product: CASSAEIRVGTEAFF.

The chain uses TRBV28 and TRBJ1-1, with D unclear. CDR1 MDHEN and CDR2 SYDVKM come from the germline V gene. CDR3 length: 12 residues. Trimming left V 4 bases short and J 1 base short, with 4 bases between. The CDR3 sequence: CASSWQNTEAFF. The CDR3 DNA follows: TGTGCCAGCAGTTGGCAGAACACTGAAGCTTTCTTT.

V is TRBV30 and J is TRBJ2-7; 10 bases line up with TRBD1. Per germline, CDR1 GTSNPN and CDR2 SVGIG (reference sequence). V dropped 3 bases and J dropped 2; count of bases not matched to a gene: 4. This CDR3 has 14 residues. CDR3: CAWSRQGAPYEQYF. DNA for the CDR3: TGTGCCTGGAGCAGACAGGGGGCCCCCTACGAGCAGTACTTC.

The CDR3 DNA is TGTGCTAGTGGACCGGGACAGGGGGTTACCGGGGAGCTGTTTTTT. It translates to CASGPGQGVTGELFF. The rearrangement joins TRBV12-5 to TRBJ2-2; 11 bases are a match to TRBD1. Unmatched junction bases numbered 5, after V lost 6 bases and J lost 5 bases. The CDR3 spans 15 residues. Germline loops: CDR1 LGHNT, CDR2 FRNRAP.

The genes are TRBV19 and TRBJ1-1; D is unclear. Trimming took 3 bases from V and 3 from J, leaving 8 bases between them. The CDR3 has 13 amino acids. Germline assignment: CDR1 LNHDA and CDR2 SQIVND (reference sequence). The CDR3 sequence is CASSMGLDTEAFF. In DNA form, the CDR3 reads TGTGCCAGTAGTATGGGCTTAGACACTGAAGCTTTCTTT.

This clone was seen only once. The rearrangement uses TRBV4-3 and TRBJ2-2, with a possible D match to TRBD2 (5 bases). V dropped 0 bases and J dropped 4 bases, with 6 bases sitting between them. CDR3 length: 14 amino acids. Germline V gene lookup returns CDR1 LGHNA and CDR2 YSLEER. This CDR3 reads CASSQDGVTGELFF. CDR3 in DNA: TGCGCCAGCAGCCAAGACGGGGTCACCGGGGAGCTGTTTTTT.

The rearrangement joins TRBV6-5 to TRBJ2-7; TRBD1 matches 9 bases. Germline CDR1 reads MNHEY; CDR2 reads SVGAGI. This CDR3 has 15 residues. The V and J ends lost 3 bases and 6 bases, in that order; junction bases with no gene match: 9. For the CDR3, the DNA is TGTGCCAGCAGTTATAGAGGGACAGGGTCAGGCGAGCAGTACTTC. It yields the protein CASSYRGTGSGEQYF.

This chain connects TRBV27 to TRBJ2-7, with 9 bases identical to TRBD1. The germline gives CDR1 MNHEY, CDR2 SMNVEV (reference sequence). V lost 6 bases, J lost 2 bases, and 14 bases stayed unmatched. This CDR3 is built from 17 residues. CDR3 nucleotide sequence: TGTGCCAGCAGATACCGTACCGGGACAGGGTACACCTACGAGCAGTACTTC. Its translation is CASRYRTGTGYTYEQYF.

The chain is built from TRBV4-3 and TRBJ2-2; TRBD1 aligns across 9 bases. The CDR3 runs to 17 residues. Per germline, CDR1 LGHNA and CDR2 YSLEER. Trimming cost V 1 base and J 3 bases; bases outside gene matches: 6. The CDR3 sequence: CASSQGFWTGDTGELFF. The CDR3 DNA reads TGCGCCAGCAGCCAAGGATTCTGGACAGGGGACACCGGGGAGCTGTTTTTT.

The rearrangement uses TRBV6-4 and TRBJ1-1, with a tentative D call TRBD1 (6 bases). Germline V gene sequence: CDR1 MRHNA, CDR2 SNTAGT. V was clipped by 2 bases and J by 0 bases, with 10 bases between them. The CDR3 has 15 residues. In DNA, the CDR3 is TGTGCCAGCAGTGACCGACAGGACATGAACACTGAAGCTTTCTTT. This codes for CASSDRQDMNTEAFF.